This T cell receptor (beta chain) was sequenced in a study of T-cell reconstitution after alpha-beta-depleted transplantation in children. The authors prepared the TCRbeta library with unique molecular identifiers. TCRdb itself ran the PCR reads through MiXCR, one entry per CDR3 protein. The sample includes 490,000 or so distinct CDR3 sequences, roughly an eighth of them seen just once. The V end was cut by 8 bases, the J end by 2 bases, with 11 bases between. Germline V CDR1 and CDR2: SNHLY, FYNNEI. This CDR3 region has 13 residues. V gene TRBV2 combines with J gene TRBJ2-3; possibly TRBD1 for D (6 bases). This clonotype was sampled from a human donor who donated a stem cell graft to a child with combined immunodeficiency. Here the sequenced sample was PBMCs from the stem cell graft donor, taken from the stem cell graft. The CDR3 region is CASGGPDTDTQYF. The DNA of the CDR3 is TGTGCCAGCGGGGGCCCGGACACAGATACGCAGTATTTT.